This T cell receptor beta chain originates from a study of T cells in localized non-small cell lung cancer. Findings and limits, study-wide: Within adjacent lung there appeared a median around 60 of the top 100 tumor clones. Heterogeneity remains possible, as sequencing covered one tumor region only. In uninvolved adjacent lung, T cell clonality reached its highest value, exceeding tumor. Higher blood T cell density went with longer overall survival.

Assay: immunoSEQ multiplex PCR; the TCRdb copy retains only in-frame clones and omits some. Here the sample spans about 56,000 clones, approximately 90% being singletons. On this clone: Its antigen remains unidentified.

Germline-derived CDR1 and CDR2 are GTSNPN and SVGIG (reference sequence). V dropped 0 bases and J dropped 7 bases, with 13 bases sitting between them. The CDR3 totals 13 residues. This TCR was sampled from a woman aged 35 to 69 with stage I lung adenocarcinoma. Sequencing used peripheral blood, obtained before any cancer treatment. The V call is TRBV30, the J call TRBJ2-7, with a tentative D call TRBD1 (5 bases). The CDR3 DNA follows: TGTGCCTGGAGTGTAGGCAGGGTGGGGGAGCAGTACTTC. Encoded protein: CAWSVGRVGEQYF.